This T cell receptor beta chain was sequenced for a study of OX40 agonist ivuxolimab in advanced cancers. This clone was picked up one time. The germline V and J ends were trimmed by 5 bases and 1 base, with 13 bases remaining between them. The CDR3 totals 15 residues. Germline V gene data show CDR1 as SGHTA and CDR2 as FQGNSA. Assay used: immunoSEQ multiplex PCR; TCRdb lists only in-frame clones, some missing. Altogether 92,000 or so clones are present, about four fifths being singletons, with the ten largest covering around 5.8%. Source: CD4+ or CD8+ T cells sorted from blood, taken in a trial of the OX40 agonist ivuxolimab. This clonotype was sampled from an adult with an advanced solid tumor such as melanoma, head and neck, liver or kidney cancer. The V call is TRBV7-2, the J call TRBJ2-3, with D maybe TRBD1 (5 bases). This CDR3 reads CASSLQPRGTDTQYF. CDR3 in DNA: TGTGCCAGCAGCCTCCAGCCCAGGGGCACAGATACGCAGTATTTT.